This TCR beta chain was captured by sequencing in a study of technical replicates of blood from a few donors. Trimming removed 1 base from V and 0 bases from J, with 12 bases in between. The CDR3 is 16 amino acids. CDR1 and CDR2 (germline): SEHNR, FQNEAQ (reference sequence). TCRdb's copy holds only in-frame clones and misses some; the assay was immunoSEQ multiplex PCR. The table has 65,000 to 95,000 clones, just over 90% seen once. This receptor was identified in a human donor in good health. The chain uses TRBV7-9 and TRBJ1-2, with TRBD1 as a possible D gene (5 bases). Sequencing was performed on T cells isolated from PBMCs. CDR3 residues: CASSLGQGFPNYGYTF. The CDR3 nucleotides read TGTGCCAGCAGCTTAGGGCAGGGTTTTCCTAACTATGGCTACACCTTC.